These 14 T cell receptor beta chains were sequenced from one sample in a study of spatial heterogeneity in lung cancer. TCRdb independently ran MiXCR on the 5' RACE reads; one entry per CDR3 protein. The table records several thousand distinct CDR3 sequences, about an eighth of them present only once. Study results and limitations: Higher tumor mutation counts went along with higher counts of expanded intratumoral alpha and beta TCRs.

The time point was: sample taken at primary tumor resection. Which antigens these TCRs recognize remains unknown. Specimen: lung tumor tissue, collected at surgery. The receptor set was obtained from a male donor with early-stage non-small cell lung cancer.

This clonotype qualifies as medium-sized (0.01 to 0.1%). The CDR3 reads CSALTGSIGSPLHF. The CDR3 DNA is TGCAGTGCCCTGACCGGCAGTATAGGTTCACCCCTCCACTTT. The chain recombines TRBV20-1 with TRBJ1-6; D gene unclear. Trimming cost V 6 bases and J 9 bases, with 18 bases left between them. The CDR3 contains 14 residues. The germline gives CDR1 DFQATT, CDR2 SNEGSKA (reference sequence).

In its sample, this clonotype ranks as medium-sized. V is TRBV7-6 and J is TRBJ1-1; D call uncertain. The V gene's germline CDR1 is SGHVS and CDR2 FNYEAQ. Trimming removed 3 bases at V and 4 bases at J, with 15 bases between. The CDR3 sequence is 15 residues long. The CDR3 coding sequence is TGTGCCAGCAGCTTGGGCCTTGGAAGCCCCACTGAAGCTTTCTTT. Translated, it gives CASSLGLGSPTEAFF.

A few counts support this clonotype. The chain carries TRBV12-3 or TRBV12-4 and TRBJ2-3; the match to TRBD2 covers 11 bases. This CDR3 is 14 amino acids long. Trimming removed 3 bases from V and 5 bases from J; junction bases left unmatched: 1. This CDR3 is CASSLGLAVDTQYF. The CDR3 nucleotides read TGTGCCAGCAGTTTGGGACTAGCGGTAGATACGCAGTATTTT.

This clonotype is deemed medium-sized. The chain uses TRBV20-1 and TRBJ2-7; D may be TRBD1 (6 bases). Trimming removed 0 bases from V and 0 bases from J, with 18 bases in between. The CDR3 extends over 17 amino acids. Germline CDR1 DFQATT, CDR2 SNEGSKA (reference sequence). The DNA of the CDR3 is TGCAGTGCTAGAGATCTCCCTCTTACAGGGTACTCCTACGAGCAGTACTTC. Amino acids: CSARDLPLTGYSYEQYF.

This clonotype was recorded at least ten times. The chain has TRBV7-8 and TRBJ2-3, with D possibly matching TRBD2 (6 bases). The CDR3 has 15 residues. Germline V gene sequence: CDR1 SGHVS, CDR2 FQNEAQ. Deletions cut 2 bases from V and 0 bases from J, with 9 bases between. The CDR3 nucleotides are TGTGCCAGCAGCTTACGCGGGGCTAGCACAGATACGCAGTATTTT. Translating it yields CASSLRGASTDTQYF. The full variable domain, completed using reference TRBV7-8 and TRBJ2-3, is GAGVSQSPRYKVAKRGQDVALRCDPISGHVSLFWYQQALGQGPEFLTYFQNEAQLDKSGLPSDRFFAERPEGSVSTLKIQRTQQEDSAVYLCASSLRGASTDTQYFGPGTRLTVL.

This clonotype was counted at least ten times. J is TRBJ1-2 and V is TRBV20-1; D may be TRBD1 (6 bases). V shed 2 bases and J shed 9 bases, with 19 bases lying between them. The CDR3 contains 14 residues. CDR1 is DFQATT and CDR2 is SNEGSKA in the germline V gene (reference sequence). The CDR3 here is CSARRGTIDTSYTF. The CDR3 DNA follows: TGCAGTGCTAGACGTGGGACAATAGATACGAGCTACACCTTC.

The table lists this clonotype with many counts. The V gene is TRBV12-3 or TRBV12-4, the J gene TRBJ1-6; perhaps TRBD1 as D (6 bases). V lost 5 bases and J lost 9, with 11 bases in between. There are 13 residues in the CDR3. DNA of the CDR3: TGTGCCAGCAGTGCAGGGGTGGGTTCACCCCTCCACTTT. Its translation is CASSAGVGSPLHF.

This clonotype rates as medium-sized. The V gene is TRBV7-8, the J gene TRBJ2-3; D may be TRBD1 (6 bases). Trimming removed 5 bases from V and 2 bases from J, with 17 bases in between. There are 16 residues in the CDR3. Germline V CDR1 and CDR2: SGHVS, FQNEAQ. CDR3 residues: CASSPQRGSDTDTQYF. The CDR3 DNA is TGTGCCAGCAGCCCTCAAAGGGGGAGCGACACAGATACGCAGTATTTT.

This clonotype turned up a few times. The V gene is TRBV3-1, the J gene TRBJ2-7; the D is unclear. This CDR3 is 11 amino acids long. CDR1 is LGHDT, CDR2 YNNKEL, per germline (reference sequence). Trimming shortened V by 5 bases and J by 3 bases, and 5 bases separated the two germline ends. The CDR3 sequence is CASSFNYEQYF. The CDR3 nucleotides read TGTGCCAGCAGCTTCAACTACGAGCAGTACTTC.

V is TRBV5-6 and J is TRBJ2-3; the D is unclear. Trimming pared 2 bases from V and 1 base from J, leaving 11 bases between. The CDR3 extends over 15 amino acids. The germline CDR1 and CDR2 sequences are SGHDT and YYEEEE. This CDR3 reads CASSFARSRTDTQYF. The CDR3 DNA reads as TGTGCCAGCAGCTTTGCCAGGAGTCGCACAGATACGCAGTATTTT.

This clonotype rates as large (0.1 to 1%). The chain is built from TRBV7-2 and TRBJ2-5; D unresolved. Germline lookup yields CDR1 SGHTA and CDR2 FQGNSA. The CDR3 totals 14 residues. The V end lost 1 base, the J end lost 4 bases, and 10 bases lay between the germline ends. The DNA of the CDR3 is TGTGCCAGCAGCTTAGATGTCGCGATAGAGACCCAGTACTTC. Encoded protein: CASSLDVAIETQYF.

The V and J genes are TRBV20-1 and TRBJ2-3; D uncertain. V dropped 6 bases and J dropped 1 base, with 11 bases sitting between them. The length of the CDR3 is 13 residues. The germline gives CDR1 DFQATT, CDR2 SNEGSKA (reference sequence). This CDR3 reads CSAPTSGTDTQYF. The CDR3 DNA is TGCAGTGCCCCGACATCAGGCACAGATACGCAGTATTTT.

This clonotype was counted many times. The chain combines TRBV24-1 with TRBJ2-1, with TRBD1 identical over 8 bases. The CDR3 sequence is 15 residues long. Unmatched junction bases numbered 8, after V lost 4 bases and J lost 7 bases. Germline CDR1 and CDR2: KGHDR and SFDVKD. CDR3 nucleotide sequence: TGTGCCACCAGTGACCAGGACAGGGCCAGGAATGAGCAGTTCTTC. Its translation: CATSDQDRARNEQFF.

This clonotype was recorded at least ten times. The chain links TRBV10-3 to TRBJ2-5; 7 bases are shared with TRBD1. The V and J ends lost 6 bases and 7 bases, in that order; junction bases with no gene match: 2. Per the germline V gene, CDR1 is ENHRY and CDR2 is SYGVKD. The CDR3 contains 11 residues. This chain's CDR3 is CAISPGGTQYF. The CDR3 bases are TGTGCCATCAGCCCAGGGGGGACCCAGTACTTC.